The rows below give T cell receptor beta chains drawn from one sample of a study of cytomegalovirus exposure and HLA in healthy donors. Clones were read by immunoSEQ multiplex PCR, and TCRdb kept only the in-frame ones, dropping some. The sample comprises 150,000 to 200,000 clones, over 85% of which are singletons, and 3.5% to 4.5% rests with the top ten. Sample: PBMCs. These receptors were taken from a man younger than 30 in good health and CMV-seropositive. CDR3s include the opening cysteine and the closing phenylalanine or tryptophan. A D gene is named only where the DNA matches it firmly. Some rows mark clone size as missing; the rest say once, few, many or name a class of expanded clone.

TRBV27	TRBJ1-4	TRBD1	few	TGTGCCAGCAGTTCGACAGGGTTGGATGAAAAACTGTTTTTT	CASSSTGLDEKLFF
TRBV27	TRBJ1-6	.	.	TGTGCCAGCGGGTTCCTAGGTGGGTCACCCCTCCACTTT	CASGFLGGSPLHF
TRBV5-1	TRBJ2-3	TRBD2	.	TGCGCCAGCAGCTTGGGTAGCGGGAGTGCCGATACGCAGTATTTT	CASSLGSGSADTQYF
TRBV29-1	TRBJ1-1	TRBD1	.	TGCAGCGCCACACAGGGGTTTACTGAAGCTTTCTTT	CSATQGFTEAFF
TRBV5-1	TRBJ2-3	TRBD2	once	TGCGCCAGCAGCTTAGGGACTAGCGGGACCTCCACAGATACGCAGTATTTT	CASSLGTSGTSTDTQYF
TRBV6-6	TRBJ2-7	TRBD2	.	TGTGCCAGCAGTCAAATAAGACTAGCGGGAGGCTACGAGCAGTACTTC	CASSQIRLAGGYEQYF
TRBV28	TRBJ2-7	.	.	TGTGCCAGCAGCCCCCCCCAGCGCGAGCAGTACTTC	CASSPPQREQYF
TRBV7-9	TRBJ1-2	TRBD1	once	TGTGCCAGCAGCCCAATCGGGACAGGGGGCTACACCTTC	CASSPIGTGGYTF
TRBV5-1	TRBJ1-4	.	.	TGCGCCAGCAGCTTGGCGAGGCGGGGAGGTGAAAAACTGTTTTTT	CASSLARRGGEKLFF
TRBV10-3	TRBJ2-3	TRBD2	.	TGTGCCATCAGTGGGACTAGCGGGGAAGATACGCAGTATTTT	CAISGTSGEDTQYF
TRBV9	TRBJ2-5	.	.	TGTGCCAGCAGCGAAAGGGGAATCTCACAAGAGACCCAGTACTTC	CASSERGISQETQYF
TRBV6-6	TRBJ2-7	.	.	TGTGCCAGCAAAAAGGGGTTCGGCTACGAGCAGTACTTC	CASKKGFGYEQYF
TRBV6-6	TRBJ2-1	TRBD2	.	TGTGCCAGCAGTCCAGGGACTAACAATGAGCAGTTCTTC	CASSPGTNNEQFF
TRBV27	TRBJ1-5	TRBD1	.	TGTGCCAGCAGGCCCCTCTACAGGGGGGATCAGCCCCAGCATTTT	CASRPLYRGDQPQHF
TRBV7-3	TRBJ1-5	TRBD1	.	TGTGCCAGCAGCTTGGGCAGAGGGGGCTCGAGTCAGCCCCAGCATTTT	CASSLGRGGSSQPQHF
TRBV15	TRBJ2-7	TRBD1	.	TGTGCCACCAGCAGAGGAAGGGACAGGGGGTACGAGCAGTACTTC	CATSRGRDRGYEQYF
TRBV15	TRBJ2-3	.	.	TGTGCCACCAGCGGAAGGACTACGTCTAGCACAGATACGCAGTATTTT	CATSGRTTSSTDTQYF
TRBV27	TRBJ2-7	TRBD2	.	TGTGCCAGCAGCCGACTAGCGGGTGGCGCCTACGAGCAGTACTTC	CASSRLAGGAYEQYF
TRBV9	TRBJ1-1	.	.	TGTGCCAGCAGCGTTGGCAGGAATGGCGCTGAAGCTTTCTTT	CASSVGRNGAEAFF
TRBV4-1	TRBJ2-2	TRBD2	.	TGCGCCAGCCGCACTAGCGGGAGATCACAGAGAGGGGAGCTGTTTTTT	CASRTSGRSQRGELFF